Below are 3 T cell receptor beta chains sequenced from a single sample in a study of T-cell memory formation after mild COVID-19. TCRdb reprocessed the 5' RACE reads with MiXCR, giving one entry per CDR3 protein. The repertoire holds 550,000 to 650,000 distinct CDR3 sequences, with around 15% as singletons. Input material: PBMCs or a T cell subset sorted from them (not recorded which). Receptor source: an adult woman who had mild COVID-19 (a few samples of this study predate the infection). Cell type and time point are not known.

The rearrangement uses TRBV12-3 or TRBV12-4 and TRBJ2-3; the match to TRBD2 covers 7 bases. The CDR3 loop spans 16 amino acids. V gave up 3 bases and J gave up 0 bases; unmatched junction bases: 6. The CDR3 spells CASSLDRGVSTDTQYF. The CDR3 nucleotides read TGTGCCAGCAGTTTGGATCGGGGGGTTAGCACAGATACGCAGTATTTT.

The chain uses TRBV5-4 and TRBJ2-3; 9 positions match TRBD2. Trimming removed 4 bases from V and 4 bases from J; junction bases left unmatched: 7. Germline assignment: CDR1 SGHNT and CDR2 YYREEE (reference sequence). The CDR3 runs to 15 residues. CDR3 bases: TGTGCCAGCAGCACGCGGACTAGCGATGCAGATACGCAGTATTTT. Encoded protein: CASSTRTSDADTQYF.

Only a few counts were recorded for this clonotype. The chain joins TRBV6-1 to TRBJ2-7; 7 nucleotides match TRBD1. CDR1 and CDR2 from the germline V gene are MNHNS and SASEGT. V lost 11 bases to trimming and J lost 3 bases; unmatched junction nucleotides: 4. The CDR3 runs 11 residues. The CDR3 spells CAGGQDYEQYF. The CDR3 DNA reads as TGTGCCGGCGGACAGGACTACGAGCAGTACTTC.